Listed here are 14 T cell receptor beta chains from one sample, sequenced in a study of T cell changes during pregnancy in multiple sclerosis. Sequenced by immunoSEQ multiplex PCR; TCRdb stores in-frame clones only, minus some. This table has about 74,000 clones, 70% to 90% appearing once. The sequencing used peripheral blood, collected before pregnancy. The source is a female donor with multiple sclerosis, enrolled in a pregnancy study.

J is TRBJ2-7 and V is TRBV5-1; D possibly corresponds to TRBD2 (6 bases). The CDR3 totals 13 residues. V lost 4 bases to trimming and J lost 7 bases, with 15 bases between them. Germline V gene data show CDR1 as SGHRS and CDR2 as YFSETQ. Here the CDR3 reads CASSPLAGREQYF. The CDR3 DNA is TGCGCCAGCAGCCCCCTCGCGGGGAGGGAGCAGTACTTC.

This chain joins TRBV6-1 and TRBJ2-5; D possibly corresponds to TRBD2 (5 bases). From germline, CDR1 is MNHNS and CDR2 SASEGT. V was shortened by 2 bases and J by 3 bases, with 7 bases between the two germline ends. The CDR3 sequence is 13 residues long. The CDR3 region is CASSESGKETQYF. CDR3 bases: TGTGCCAGCAGTGAATCGGGGAAAGAGACCCAGTACTTC.

V and J are TRBV5-1 and TRBJ1-3; 12 bases fit TRBD1. Trimming cost V 0 bases and J 7 bases; bases outside gene matches: 11. Germline V gene sequence: CDR1 SGHRS, CDR2 YFSETQ. The CDR3 is 18 amino acids. CDR3 sequence: CASSLDPGTGGFANTIYF. The DNA for the CDR3 is TGCGCCAGCAGCTTGGATCCCGGGACAGGGGGCTTTGCGAACACCATATATTTT.

The V gene is TRBV6-6, the J gene TRBJ2-1; D may be TRBD1 (6 bases). The CDR3 consists of 13 residues. Germline lookup yields CDR1 MNHNY and CDR2 SVGAGI (reference sequence). V gave up 4 bases and J gave up 9 bases, with 13 bases separating them. CDR3 protein: CASSFSDRPEQFF. The CDR3, as DNA: TGTGCCAGCAGTTTCTCGGACAGACCTGAGCAGTTCTTC.

J is TRBJ2-1 and V is TRBV29-1; 10 bases fit TRBD2. The V gene end was trimmed by 3 bases and the J gene end by 3 bases; junction bases not matched to a gene: 11. Looked up from germline, CDR1 is SQVTM and CDR2 is ANQGSEA. CDR3 length: 17 amino acids. Written as DNA, the CDR3 is TGCAGCGTTGAGAGGCTAGCGGGAGTCGCAGGCTACAATGAGCAGTTCTTC. It yields the protein CSVERLAGVAGYNEQFF.

V gene TRBV9 combines with J gene TRBJ2-7; 8 nucleotides match TRBD1. The CDR3 totals 16 residues. Germline values: CDR1 SGDLS, CDR2 YYNGEE. After removal of 4 bases from V and 2 bases from J, the junction contained 11 bases not matched to a gene. The CDR3 DNA reads TGTGCCAGCAGCCCCAGGACAGGGTTCAGCGCCTACGAGCAGTACTTC. Protein sequence: CASSPRTGFSAYEQYF.

V and J are TRBV27 and TRBJ2-2; TRBD2 aligns across 7 bases. CDR1 and CDR2 from the germline V gene are MNHEY and SMNVEV (reference sequence). V lost 0 bases and J lost 5; bases outside the gene matches: 9. The CDR3 totals 17 residues. The CDR3 DNA reads TGTGCCAGCAGTTTATCGGGGGGGAGCCAAAGAACCGGGGAGCTGTTTTTT. Residues: CASSLSGGSQRTGELFF.

This chain uses TRBV27 with TRBJ2-1, with 9 bases matching TRBD1. The V and J ends lost 4 bases and 5 bases, in that order; junction bases with no gene match: 9. From germline, CDR1 is MNHEY and CDR2 SMNVEV (reference sequence). The CDR3 runs 16 residues. CDR3 in DNA: TGTGCCAGCAGTTCCTTCCTTCGACAGGGGGACAATGAGCAGTTCTTC. Its protein is CASSSFLRQGDNEQFF.

The rearrangement uses TRBV19 and TRBJ1-4; D remains ambiguous. The CDR3 loop spans 16 amino acids. Germline V gives CDR1 LNHDA, CDR2 SQIVND (reference sequence). Trimming removed 6 bases from V and 7 bases from J, with 21 bases in between. DNA for the CDR3: TGTGCCAGTAGCGATCAGAACTCAAGGGAGGGTGAAAAACTGTTTTTT. It is translated as CASSDQNSREGEKLFF.

The chain uses TRBV7-6 and TRBJ2-2, with D possibly being TRBD1 (5 bases). The germline CDR1 and CDR2 sequences are SGHVS and FNYEAQ. The CDR3 totals 14 residues. V shed 5 bases and J shed 1 base, with 8 bases lying between them. CDR3 sequence reads: CASSPDRNTGELFF. In nucleotides, the CDR3 is TGTGCCAGCAGCCCCGACAGGAACACCGGGGAGCTGTTTTTT.

The CDR3 DNA is TGTGCCAGCAGCCCCCAGGAGGTGGATAATGAAAAACTGTTTTTT. As protein: CASSPQEVDNEKLFF. The V gene is TRBV5-6, the J gene TRBJ1-4; no clear D gene. This CDR3 has 15 amino acids. The V and J ends lost 4 bases and 4 bases respectively, with 14 bases between them. Germline assignment: CDR1 SGHDT and CDR2 YYEEEE.

The genes are TRBV7-6 and TRBJ2-7; TRBD2 aligns across 8 bases. The trim removed 9 bases at V and 6 bases at J, leaving 10 bases unmatched. The length of the CDR3 is 13 residues. Germline V CDR1 and CDR2: SGHVS, FNYEAQ. The CDR3 reads CASTRAGEREQYF. DNA of the CDR3: TGTGCCAGTACCAGAGCGGGAGAGCGCGAGCAGTACTTC.

The chain couples TRBV5-6 to TRBJ1-1; D not resolved. The CDR3 is 16 residues long. Germline CDR1 is SGHDT and CDR2 is YYEEEE. Trimming left V 2 bases short and J 2 bases short, with 16 bases between. The CDR3 spells CASSLWVTGGNTEAFF. In nucleotides, the CDR3 is TGTGCCAGCAGCTTATGGGTCACCGGCGGCAACACTGAAGCTTTCTTT.

V gene TRBV5-1 combines with J gene TRBJ2-3, with D perhaps matching TRBD1 (6 bases). The ends were cut back, 4 bases at V and 0 bases at J, with 12 bases in the middle. The CDR3 consists of 15 residues. Germline assignment: CDR1 SGHRS and CDR2 YFSETQ. CDR3 nucleotides: TGCGCCAGCAGCAATTTACAGGGAAGCACAGATACGCAGTATTTT. This codes for CASSNLQGSTDTQYF. Variable domain in full (rest from reference TRBV5-1 and TRBJ2-3): KAGVTQTPRYLIKTRGQQVTLSCSPISGHRSVSWYQQTPGQGLQFLFEYFSETQRNKGNFPGRFSGRQFSNSRSEMNVSTLELGDSALYLCASSNLQGSTDTQYFGPGTRLTVL.